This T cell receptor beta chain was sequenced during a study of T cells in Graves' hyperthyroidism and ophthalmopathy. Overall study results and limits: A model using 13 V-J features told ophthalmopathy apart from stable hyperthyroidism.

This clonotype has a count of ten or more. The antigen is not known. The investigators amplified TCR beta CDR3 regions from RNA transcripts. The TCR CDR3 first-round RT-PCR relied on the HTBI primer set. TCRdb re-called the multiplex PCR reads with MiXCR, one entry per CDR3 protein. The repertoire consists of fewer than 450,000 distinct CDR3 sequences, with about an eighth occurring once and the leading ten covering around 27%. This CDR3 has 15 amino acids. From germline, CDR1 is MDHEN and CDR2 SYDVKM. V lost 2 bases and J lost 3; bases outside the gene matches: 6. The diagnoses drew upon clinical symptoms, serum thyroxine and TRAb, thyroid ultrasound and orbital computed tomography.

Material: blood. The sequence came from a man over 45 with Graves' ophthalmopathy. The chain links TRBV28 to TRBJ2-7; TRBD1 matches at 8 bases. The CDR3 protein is CASSLRDRLNYEQYF. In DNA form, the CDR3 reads TGTGCCAGCAGTTTAAGGGACAGGTTAAACTACGAGCAGTACTTC.